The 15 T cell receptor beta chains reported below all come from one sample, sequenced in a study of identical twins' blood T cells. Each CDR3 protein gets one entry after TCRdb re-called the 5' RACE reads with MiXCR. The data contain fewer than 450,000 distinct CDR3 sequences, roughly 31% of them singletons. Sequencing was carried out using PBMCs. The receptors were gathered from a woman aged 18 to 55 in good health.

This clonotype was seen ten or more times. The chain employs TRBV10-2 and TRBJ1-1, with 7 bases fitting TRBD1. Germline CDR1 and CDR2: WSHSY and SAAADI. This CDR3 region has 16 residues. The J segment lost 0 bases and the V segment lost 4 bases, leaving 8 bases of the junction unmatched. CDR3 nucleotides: TGCGCCAGCAGTGGAGTGGGGGGACAGATGAACACTGAAGCTTTCTTT. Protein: CASSGVGGQMNTEAFF.

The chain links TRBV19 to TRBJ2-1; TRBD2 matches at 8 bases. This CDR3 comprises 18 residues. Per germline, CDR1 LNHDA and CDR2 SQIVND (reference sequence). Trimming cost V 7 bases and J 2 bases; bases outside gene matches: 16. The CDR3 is CASKGGEVAGWTYNEQFF. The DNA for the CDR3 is TGTGCCAGTAAGGGCGGGGAGGTAGCGGGATGGACCTACAATGAGCAGTTCTTC.

CDR3 bases: TGCAGTGCTAGATCGGGACTAGCGGGAGGTCACGAGCAGTACTTC. Protein: CSARSGLAGGHEQYF. The J gene is TRBJ2-7, the V gene TRBV20-1; 15 bases map to TRBD2. Germline CDR1 is DFQATT and CDR2 is SNEGSKA (reference sequence). V lost 2 bases to trimming and J lost 5 bases; unmatched junction nucleotides: 4. CDR3 length: 15 amino acids.

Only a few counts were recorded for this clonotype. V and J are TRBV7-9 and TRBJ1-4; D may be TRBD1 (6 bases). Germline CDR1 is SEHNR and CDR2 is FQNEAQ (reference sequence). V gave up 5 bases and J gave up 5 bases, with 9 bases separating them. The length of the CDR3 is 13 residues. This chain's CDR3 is CASSEQGNEKLFF. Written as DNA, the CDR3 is TGTGCCAGCAGCGAACAGGGAAATGAAAAACTGTTTTTT.

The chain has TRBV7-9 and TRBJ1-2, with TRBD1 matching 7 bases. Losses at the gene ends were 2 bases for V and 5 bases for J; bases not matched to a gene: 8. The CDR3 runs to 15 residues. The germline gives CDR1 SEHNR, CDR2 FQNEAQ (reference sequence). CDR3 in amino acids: CASSLQTGPGYGYTF. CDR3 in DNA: TGTGCCAGCAGCTTACAGACAGGGCCTGGGTATGGCTACACCTTC.

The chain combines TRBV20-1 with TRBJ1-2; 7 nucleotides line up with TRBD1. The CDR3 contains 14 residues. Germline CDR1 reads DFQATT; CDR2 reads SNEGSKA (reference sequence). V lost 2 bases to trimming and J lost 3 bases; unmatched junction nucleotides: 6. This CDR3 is CSARSQGQYYGYTF. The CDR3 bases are TGCAGTGCTAGATCCCAGGGACAGTACTATGGCTACACCTTC.

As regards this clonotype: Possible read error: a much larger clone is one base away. The CDR3 region has the DNA TGTGCCGGCAGCCTCCCGACAGGGCTTAATGAAAAACTGTTTTTT. It translates to CAGSLPTGLNEKLFF. The V gene is TRBV28, the J gene TRBJ1-4; 7 bases are a match to TRBD1. The CDR3 runs to 15 residues. Germline V gene data show CDR1 as MDHEN and CDR2 as SYDVKM.

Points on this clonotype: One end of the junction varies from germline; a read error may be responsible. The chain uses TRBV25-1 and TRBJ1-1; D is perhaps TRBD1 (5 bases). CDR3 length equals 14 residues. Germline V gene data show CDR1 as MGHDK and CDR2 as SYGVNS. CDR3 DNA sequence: TGTGCCAGCAGTGAAGCGGGAGACAGACATGAAGCTATCTTT. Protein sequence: CASSEAGDRHEAIF. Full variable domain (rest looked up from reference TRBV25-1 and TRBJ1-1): EADIYQTPRYLVIGTGKKITLECSQTMGHDKMYWYQQDPGMELHLIHYSYGVNSTEKGDLSSESTVSRIRTEHFPLTLESARPSHTSQYLCASSEAGDRHEAIFGQGTRLTVV.

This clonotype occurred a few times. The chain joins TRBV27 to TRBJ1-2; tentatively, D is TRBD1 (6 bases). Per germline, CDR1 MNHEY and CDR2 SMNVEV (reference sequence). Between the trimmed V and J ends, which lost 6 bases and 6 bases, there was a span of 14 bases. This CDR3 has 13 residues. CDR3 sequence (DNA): TGTGCCAGCAGATTGAGCAGGGGTAATGGCTACACCTTC. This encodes CASRLSRGNGYTF.

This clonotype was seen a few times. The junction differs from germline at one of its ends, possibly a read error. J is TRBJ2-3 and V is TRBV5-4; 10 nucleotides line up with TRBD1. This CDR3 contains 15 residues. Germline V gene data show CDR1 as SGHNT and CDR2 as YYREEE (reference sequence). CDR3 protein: CAGSLGQGHTDTQYF. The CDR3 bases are TGTGCCGGCAGCTTGGGACAGGGGCACACAGATACGCAGTATTTT.

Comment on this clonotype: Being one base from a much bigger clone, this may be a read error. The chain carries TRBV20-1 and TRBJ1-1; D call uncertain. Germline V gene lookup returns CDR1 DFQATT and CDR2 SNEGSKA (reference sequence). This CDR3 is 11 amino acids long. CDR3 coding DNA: TGCAGCCTCGTCTTTTCCACTGAAGTTTTCTTT. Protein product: CSLVFSTEVFF.

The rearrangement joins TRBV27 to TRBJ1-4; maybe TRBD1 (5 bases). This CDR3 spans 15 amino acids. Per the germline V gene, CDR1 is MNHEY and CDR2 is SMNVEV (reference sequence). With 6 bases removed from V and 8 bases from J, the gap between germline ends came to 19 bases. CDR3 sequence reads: CASSPRRGTVEKLFF. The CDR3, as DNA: TGTGCCAGCAGCCCCCGAAGGGGTACGGTGGAAAAACTGTTTTTT.

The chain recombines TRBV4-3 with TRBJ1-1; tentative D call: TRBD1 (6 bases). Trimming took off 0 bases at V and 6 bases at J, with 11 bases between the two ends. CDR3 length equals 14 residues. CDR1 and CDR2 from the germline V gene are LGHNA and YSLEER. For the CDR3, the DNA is TGCGCCAGCAGCCAAGATACAGGGTTGCCTGAAGCTTTCTTT. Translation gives CASSQDTGLPEAFF.

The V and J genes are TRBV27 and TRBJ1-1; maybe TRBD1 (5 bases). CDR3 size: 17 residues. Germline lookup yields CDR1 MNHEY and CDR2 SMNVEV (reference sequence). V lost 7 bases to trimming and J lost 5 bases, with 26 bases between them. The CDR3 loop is CASKSYRDHSPGTEAFF. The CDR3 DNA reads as TGTGCCAGCAAGAGCTACCGGGACCACTCCCCGGGGACTGAAGCTTTCTTT.

CDR3 in DNA: TGCGCCAGCAGCCGCATCGGGACAGCTAAACTCACCGGGGAGCTGTTTTTT. Protein product: CASSRIGTAKLTGELFF. This chain connects TRBV4-3 to TRBJ2-2; 7 nucleotides match TRBD1. The CDR3 sequence is 17 residues long. The V gene end was trimmed by 4 bases and the J gene end by 4 bases; junction bases not matched to a gene: 12. CDR1 LGHNA and CDR2 YSLEER come from the germline V gene.